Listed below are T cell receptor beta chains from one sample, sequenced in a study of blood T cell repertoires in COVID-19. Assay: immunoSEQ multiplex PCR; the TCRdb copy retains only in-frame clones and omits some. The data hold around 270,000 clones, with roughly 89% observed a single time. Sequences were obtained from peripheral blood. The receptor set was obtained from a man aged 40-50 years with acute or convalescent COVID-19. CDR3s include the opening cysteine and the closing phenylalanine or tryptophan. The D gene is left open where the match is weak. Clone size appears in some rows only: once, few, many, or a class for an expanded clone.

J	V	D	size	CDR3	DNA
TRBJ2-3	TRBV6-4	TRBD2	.	CASSAGRKNTQYF	TGTGCCAGCAGCGCCGGGAGGAAAAATACGCAGTATTTT
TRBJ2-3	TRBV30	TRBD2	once	CARDTGLAGKTTDTQYF	TGTGCCCGGGATACGGGACTAGCGGGGAAGACCACAGATACGCAGTATTTT
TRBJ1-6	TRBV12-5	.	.	CASGLRRGPSNSPLHF	TGTGCTAGTGGTTTAAGGAGGGGACCGAGCAATTCACCCCTCCACTTT
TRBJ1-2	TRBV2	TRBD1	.	CARGTGAGYGYTF	TGTGCCAGGGGGACAGGGGCAGGATATGGCTACACCTTC
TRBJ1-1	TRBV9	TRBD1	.	CASSARGTGAPGTEAFF	TGTGCCAGCAGCGCGAGGGGGACAGGGGCCCCGGGCACTGAAGCTTTCTTT
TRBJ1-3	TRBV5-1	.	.	CASSSIQSSGNTIYF	TGCGCCAGCAGCTCCATACAGAGCTCTGGAAACACCATATATTTT
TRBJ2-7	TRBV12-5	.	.	CASGAADEQYF	TGTGCTAGTGGCGCCGCGGACGAGCAGTACTTC
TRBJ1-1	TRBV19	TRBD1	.	CASRLTGEAFF	TGTGCCAGTCGCCTGACAGGGGAAGCTTTCTTT
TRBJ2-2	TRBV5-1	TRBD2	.	CASSSGGAHTGELFF	TGCGCCAGCAGCTCGGGAGGGGCCCATACCGGGGAGCTGTTTTTT
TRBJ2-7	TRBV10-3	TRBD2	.	CAIGTGGHYEQYF	TGTGCCATCGGGACGGGGGGGCACTACGAGCAGTACTTC
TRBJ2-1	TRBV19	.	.	CASRGAYNEQFF	TGTGCCAGTAGAGGAGCCTACAATGAGCAGTTCTTC
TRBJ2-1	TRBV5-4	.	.	CASSLWGLYNEQFF	TGTGCCAGCAGCTTGTGGGGCTTATACAATGAGCAGTTCTTC
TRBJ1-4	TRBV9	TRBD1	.	CASGIGTEGEKLFF	TGTGCCAGCGGGATAGGGACAGAGGGTGAAAAACTGTTTTTT
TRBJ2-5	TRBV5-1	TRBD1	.	CASSSDRGDETQYF	TGCGCCAGCAGTTCAGACAGGGGGGATGAGACCCAGTACTTC
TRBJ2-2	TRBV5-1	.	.	CASSFWTYTGELFF	TGCGCCAGCAGCTTCTGGACTTACACCGGGGAGCTGTTTTTT
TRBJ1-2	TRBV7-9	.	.	CASSSDRFYGYTF	TGTGCCAGCAGCTCGGACAGATTCTATGGCTACACCTTC
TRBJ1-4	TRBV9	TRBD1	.	CASSALGGSQGEKLFF	TGTGCCAGCAGCGCCTTAGGGGGCAGCCAGGGGGAAAAACTGTTTTTT
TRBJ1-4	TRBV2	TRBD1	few	CASSEPRGREKLFF	TGTGCCAGCAGTGAACCCAGGGGGCGTGAAAAACTGTTTTTT
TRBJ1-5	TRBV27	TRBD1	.	CASSLSMRTGGLQPQHF	TGTGCCAGCAGTTTATCGATGAGGACAGGGGGCCTTCAGCCCCAGCATTTT
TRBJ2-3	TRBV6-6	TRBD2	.	CASSYLAGGTDTQYF	TGTGCCAGCAGTTACCTAGCGGGGGGCACAGATACGCAGTATTTT
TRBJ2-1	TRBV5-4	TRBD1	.	CASSLGTESYNEQFF	TGTGCCAGCAGCTTAGGGACAGAGTCCTACAATGAGCAGTTCTTC
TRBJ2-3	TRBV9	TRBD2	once	CASSVARKTSGLGDTQYF	TGTGCCAGCAGCGTAGCCCGCAAGACTAGCGGGTTAGGAGATACGCAGTATTTT
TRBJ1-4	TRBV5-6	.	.	CASSLLSSTNEKLFF	TGTGCCAGCAGCTTGTTGTCTTCAACTAATGAAAAACTGTTTTTT
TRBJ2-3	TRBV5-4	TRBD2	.	CASSSTSGGAGADTQYF	TGTGCCAGCAGTTCGACTAGCGGGGGGGCGGGAGCAGATACGCAGTATTTT
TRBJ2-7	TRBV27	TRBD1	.	CASSSLTGTGDDYEQYF	TGTGCCAGCAGTTCCTTAACCGGGACAGGGGACGACTACGAGCAGTACTTC
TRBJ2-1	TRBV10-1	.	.	CASNQGGGYNEQFF	TGCGCCAGCAATCAGGGGGGTGGATACAATGAGCAGTTCTTC
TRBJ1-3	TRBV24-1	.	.	CATPIVTESGNTIYF	TGTGCCACCCCCATTGTCACGGAGTCTGGAAACACCATATATTTT
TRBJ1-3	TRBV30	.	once	CAWGRRNTIYF	TGTGCCTGGGGTAGAAGAAACACCATATATTTT
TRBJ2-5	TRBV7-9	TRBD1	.	CASSYGQGETQYF	TGTGCCAGCAGCTACGGACAGGGCGAGACCCAGTACTTC
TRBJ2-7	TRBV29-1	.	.	CSGLGATYEQYF	TGCAGCGGCTTGGGGGCCACCTACGAGCAGTACTTC
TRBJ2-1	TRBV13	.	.	CASSFGPGVDEQFF	TGTGCCAGCAGTTTCGGACCAGGGGTGGATGAGCAGTTCTTC
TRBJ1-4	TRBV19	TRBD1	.	CASSLDRGGTNEKLFF	TGTGCCAGTAGTCTCGACAGGGGGGGAACTAATGAAAAACTGTTTTTT